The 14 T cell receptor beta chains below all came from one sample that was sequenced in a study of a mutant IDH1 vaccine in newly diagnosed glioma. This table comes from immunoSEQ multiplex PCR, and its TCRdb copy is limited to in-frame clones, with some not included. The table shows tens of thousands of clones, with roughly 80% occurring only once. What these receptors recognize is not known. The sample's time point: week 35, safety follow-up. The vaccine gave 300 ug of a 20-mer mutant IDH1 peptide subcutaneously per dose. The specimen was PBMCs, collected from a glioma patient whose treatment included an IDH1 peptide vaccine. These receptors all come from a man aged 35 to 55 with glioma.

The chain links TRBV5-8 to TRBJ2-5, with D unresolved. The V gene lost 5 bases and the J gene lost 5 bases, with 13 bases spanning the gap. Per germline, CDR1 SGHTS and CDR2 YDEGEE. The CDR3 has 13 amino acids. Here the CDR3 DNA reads TGTGCCAGCAGACCTCTAAGAGAGGAGACCCAGTACTTC. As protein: CASRPLREETQYF.

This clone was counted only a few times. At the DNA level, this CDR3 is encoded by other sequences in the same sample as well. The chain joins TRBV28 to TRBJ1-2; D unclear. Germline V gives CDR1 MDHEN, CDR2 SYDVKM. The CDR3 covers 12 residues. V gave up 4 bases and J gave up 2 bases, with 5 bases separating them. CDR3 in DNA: TGTGCCAGCAGTTCAGTCAACTATGGCTACACCTTC. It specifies CASSSVNYGYTF.

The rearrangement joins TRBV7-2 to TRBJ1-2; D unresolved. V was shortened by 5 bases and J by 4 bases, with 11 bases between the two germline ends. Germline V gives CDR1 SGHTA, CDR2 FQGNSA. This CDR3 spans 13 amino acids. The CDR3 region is CASSRLQTYGYTF. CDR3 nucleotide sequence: TGTGCCAGCAGCCGCCTACAGACCTATGGCTACACCTTC. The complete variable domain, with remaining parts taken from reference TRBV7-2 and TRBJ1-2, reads GAGVSQSPSNKVTEKGKDVELRCDPISGHTALYWYRQSLGQGLEFLIYFQGNSAPDKSGLPSDRFSAERTGGSVSTLTIQRTQQEDSAVYLCASSRLQTYGYTFGSGTRLTVV.

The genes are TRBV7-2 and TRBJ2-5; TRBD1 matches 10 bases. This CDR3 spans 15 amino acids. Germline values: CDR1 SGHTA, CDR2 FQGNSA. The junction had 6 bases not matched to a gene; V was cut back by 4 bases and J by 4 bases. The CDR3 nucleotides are TGTGCCAGCAGCTCGGGACAGGGGCAGGGAGAGACCCAGTACTTC. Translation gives CASSSGQGQGETQYF.

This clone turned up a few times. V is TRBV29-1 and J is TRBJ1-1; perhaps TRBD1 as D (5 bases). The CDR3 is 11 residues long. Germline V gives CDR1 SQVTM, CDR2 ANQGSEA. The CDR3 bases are TGCGGAGGGGTGGAGAACACTGAAGCTTTCTTT. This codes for CGGVENTEAFF.

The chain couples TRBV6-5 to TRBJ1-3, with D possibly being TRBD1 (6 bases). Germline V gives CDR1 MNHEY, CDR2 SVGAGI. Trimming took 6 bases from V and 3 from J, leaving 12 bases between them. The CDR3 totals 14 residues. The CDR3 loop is CASRQGTLGNTIYF. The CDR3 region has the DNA TGTGCCAGCAGACAAGGGACACTTGGAAACACCATATATTTT.

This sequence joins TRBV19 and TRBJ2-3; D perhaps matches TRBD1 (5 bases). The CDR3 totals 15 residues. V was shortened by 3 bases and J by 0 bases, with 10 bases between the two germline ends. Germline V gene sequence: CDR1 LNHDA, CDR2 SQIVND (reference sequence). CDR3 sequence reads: CASSILTDSTDTQYF. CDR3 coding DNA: TGTGCCAGTAGTATCTTGACAGATAGCACAGATACGCAGTATTTT. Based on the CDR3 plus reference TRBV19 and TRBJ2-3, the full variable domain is DGGITQSPKYLFRKEGQNVTLSCEQNLNHDAMYWYRQDPGQGLRLIYYSQIVNDFQKGDIAEGYSVSREKKESFPLTVTSAQKNPTAFYLCASSILTDSTDTQYFGPGTRLTVL.

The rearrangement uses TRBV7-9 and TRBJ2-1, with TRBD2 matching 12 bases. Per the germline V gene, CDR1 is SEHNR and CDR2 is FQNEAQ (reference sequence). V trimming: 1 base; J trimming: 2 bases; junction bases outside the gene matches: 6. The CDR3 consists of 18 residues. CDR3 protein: CASSLEASGGATYNEQFF. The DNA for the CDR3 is TGTGCCAGCAGCTTAGAGGCTAGCGGGGGGGCCACCTACAATGAGCAGTTCTTC.

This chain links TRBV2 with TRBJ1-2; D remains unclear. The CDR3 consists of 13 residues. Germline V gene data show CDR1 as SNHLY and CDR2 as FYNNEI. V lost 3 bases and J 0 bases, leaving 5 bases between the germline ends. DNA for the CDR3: TGTGCCAGCAGTGAGGACCCTAACTATGGCTACACCTTC. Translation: CASSEDPNYGYTF.

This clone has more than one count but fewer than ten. The CDR3 nucleotides are TGTGCCAGCAAAATGGCGGCACCGTTTCCTCAGCCCCAGCATTTT. Encoded protein: CASKMAAPFPQPQHF. This chain uses TRBV6-8 with TRBJ1-5; D gene ambiguous. The CDR3 covers 15 residues. The germline V gene has CDR1 MNHGY and CDR2 SAAAGT. The germline V and J ends were trimmed by 7 bases and 6 bases, with 19 bases remaining between them.

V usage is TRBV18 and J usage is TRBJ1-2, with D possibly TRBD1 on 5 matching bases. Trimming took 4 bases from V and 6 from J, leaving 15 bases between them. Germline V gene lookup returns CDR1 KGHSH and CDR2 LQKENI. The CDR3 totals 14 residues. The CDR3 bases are TGTGCCAGCTCACGGGGGATTCAGTTGGATGGCTACACCTTC. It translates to CASSRGIQLDGYTF.

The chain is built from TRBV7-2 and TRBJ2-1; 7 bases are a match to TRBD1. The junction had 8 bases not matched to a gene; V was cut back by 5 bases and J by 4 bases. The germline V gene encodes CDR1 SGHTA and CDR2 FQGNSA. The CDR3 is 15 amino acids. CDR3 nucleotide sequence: TGTGCCAGCAGCCAAAGACAGGGCCTTTACAATGAGCAGTTCTTC. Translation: CASSQRQGLYNEQFF.

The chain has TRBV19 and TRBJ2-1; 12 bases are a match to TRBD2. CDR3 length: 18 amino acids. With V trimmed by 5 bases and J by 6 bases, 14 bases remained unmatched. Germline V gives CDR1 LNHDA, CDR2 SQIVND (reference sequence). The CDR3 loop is CASSSSTSGRSRSNEQFF. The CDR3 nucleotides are TGTGCCAGTAGTTCTTCGACTAGCGGGAGATCCCGTTCCAATGAGCAGTTCTTC.

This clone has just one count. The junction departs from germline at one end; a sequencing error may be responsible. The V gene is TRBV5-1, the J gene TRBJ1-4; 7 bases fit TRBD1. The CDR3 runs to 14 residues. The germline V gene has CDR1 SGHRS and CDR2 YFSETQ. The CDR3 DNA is TGCGCCAACAGCTTGGATAGGGGGCGTGAAAAACTGTTTTTT. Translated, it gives CANSLDRGREKLFF. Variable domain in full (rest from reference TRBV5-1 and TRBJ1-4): KAGVTQTPRYLIKTRGQQVTLSCSPISGHRSVSWYQQTPGQGLQFLFEYFSETQRNKGNFPGRFSGRQFSNSRSEMNVSTLELGDSALYLCANSLDRGREKLFFGSGTQLSVL.